One and the same sample provided the 17 T cell receptor beta chains below, sequenced in a study of cytomegalovirus exposure and HLA in healthy donors. PCR employed 60 Vbeta and 13 Jbeta primers. Produced via immunoSEQ multiplex PCR; TCRdb's table is partial and in-frame only. The profile shows roughly 150,000 clones, about 74% of them singletons. Sequenced input: PBMCs. The receptors come from a middle-aged man in good health and CMV-seropositive.

The rearrangement links TRBV7-3 to TRBJ2-2; maybe TRBD2 (6 bases). The CDR3 is 14 amino acids. V lost 8 bases and J lost 2, with 12 bases in between. The germline CDR1 and CDR2 sequences are SGHTA and FQGTGA. This CDR3 reads CASSPGSNTGELFF. DNA of the CDR3: TGTGCCAGCTCCCCCGGGAGTAACACCGGGGAGCTGTTTTTT.

In its sample, this clone was seen a few times. The genes are TRBV4-1 and TRBJ1-2, with D perhaps matching TRBD1 (5 bases). Germline V gene data show CDR1 as MGHRA and CDR2 as YSYEKL. The CDR3 consists of 14 residues. V dropped 4 bases and J dropped 0 bases, with 9 bases sitting between them. The CDR3 DNA sequence: TGCGCCAGCAGCCCCACGGGGGCTAACTATGGCTACACCTTC. This encodes CASSPTGANYGYTF.

This clone has a handful of counts. The chain recombines TRBV28 with TRBJ2-1; 8 nucleotides agree with TRBD2. The CDR3 extends over 14 amino acids. The germline V gene has CDR1 MDHEN and CDR2 SYDVKM. The trim removed 6 bases at V and 5 bases at J, leaving 6 bases unmatched. CDR3: CASSPGGGNNEQFF. The CDR3, as DNA: TGTGCCAGCAGCCCCGGCGGGGGGAACAATGAGCAGTTCTTC.

J is TRBJ2-7 and V is TRBV28; TRBD1 aligns across 8 bases. Germline trimming cut 2 bases from V and 1 base from J; bases unmatched to any gene: 10. The CDR3 has 17 residues. The V gene's germline CDR1 is MDHEN and CDR2 SYDVKM. CDR3 in DNA: TGTGCCAGCAGTTTACTGAGCGGACAGGGAGTTTCCTACGAGCAGTACTTC. Its protein product is CASSLLSGQGVSYEQYF.

V and J are TRBV6-1 and TRBJ1-1; 7 bases align to TRBD1. CDR1 is MNHNS, CDR2 SASEGT, per germline. The V segment lost 5 bases and the J segment 0 bases; nucleotides outside the gene matches: 12. The CDR3 consists of 17 residues. As DNA, the CDR3 is TGTGCCAGCAGTAAAGACAGGGAGGGTTGGATGAACACTGAAGCTTTCTTT. It specifies CASSKDREGWMNTEAFF.

The rearrangement joins TRBV7-2 to TRBJ2-7, with TRBD2 identical over 7 bases. V lost 0 bases, J lost 0 bases, and 5 bases stayed unmatched. The germline V gene has CDR1 SGHTA and CDR2 FQGNSA. The CDR3 runs 16 residues. CDR3 in amino acids: CASSLAPSGSSYEQYF. CDR3 sequence (DNA): TGTGCCAGCAGCTTAGCTCCTAGCGGTAGCTCCTACGAGCAGTACTTC.

The rearrangement joins TRBV2 to TRBJ2-2, with D maybe TRBD1 (6 bases). CDR1 SNHLY and CDR2 FYNNEI come from the germline V gene. CDR3 size: 15 residues. V was pared by 2 bases and J by 1 base, with 8 bases between. In DNA, the CDR3 is TGTGCCAGCAGTGAACAGGGGTGGAACACCGGGGAGCTGTTTTTT. This codes for CASSEQGWNTGELFF.

This chain uses TRBV4-3 with TRBJ2-7; D possibly corresponds to TRBD2 (5 bases). CDR3 length equals 18 residues. Germline values: CDR1 LGHNA, CDR2 YSLEER. The V end was cut by 1 base, the J end by 4 bases, with 23 bases between. CDR3 in DNA: TGCGCCAGCAGCCAAGGAGTTCCCCAAGCGGTTGTAGGTTACGAGCAGTACTTC. It specifies CASSQGVPQAVVGYEQYF.

This clone was recorded many times. The rearrangement uses TRBV29-1 and TRBJ2-1; D perhaps matches TRBD1 (6 bases). The CDR3 has 13 amino acids. The germline V gene has CDR1 SQVTM and CDR2 ANQGSEA. V lost 3 bases and J lost 5, with 11 bases in between. CDR3 region: CSVEARGHNEQFF. DNA for the CDR3: TGCAGCGTTGAGGCCAGGGGCCACAATGAGCAGTTCTTC.

This chain connects TRBV21-1 to TRBJ2-1; TRBD2, the D gene given by the table, was not confirmed from the DNA. TRBV21-1 is assigned pseudogene status. The CDR3 loop spans 12 amino acids. CDR3 amino acids: CAHQEGGREQFF. The CDR3 coding sequence is TGTGCCCACCAGGAGGGCGGGAGAGAGCAGTTCTTC.

In its sample, this clone was seen a few times. This chain uses TRBV12-2 with TRBJ2-5; the table's D call TRBD2 went unverified against the DNA. The J call may be wrong; the DNA end is better matched by TRBJ2-7. TRBV12-2 is tagged as a pseudogene. The CDR3 totals 17 residues. DNA for the CDR3: TGTGCAAGTCGCTCGGGACTAGCGGGACAACCACCCTACGAGCAGTACTTC. Translated, it gives CASRSGLAGQPPYEQYF.

The chain has TRBV5-6 and TRBJ2-2; TRBD2 matches 8 bases. This CDR3 has 19 amino acids. The V and J ends lost 1 base and 3 bases, in that order; junction bases with no gene match: 14. Germline loops: CDR1 SGHDT, CDR2 YYEEEE. The CDR3 region is CASSLIWTSSGADTGELFF. The CDR3 DNA reads as TGTGCCAGCAGCTTGATCTGGACTAGCTCGGGGGCTGACACCGGGGAGCTGTTTTTT. Drawing the rest from reference TRBV5-6 and TRBJ2-2, the complete variable domain is DAGVTQSPTHLIKTRGQQVTLRCSPKSGHDTVSWYQQALGQGPQFIFQYYEEEERQRGNFPDRFSGHQFPNYSSELNVNALLLGDSALYLCASSLIWTSSGADTGELFFGEGSRLTVL.

The CDR3 loop reads CSARRENEQYF. Written as DNA, the CDR3 is TGCAGTGCTAGGAGAGAAAACGAGCAGTACTTC. V is TRBV20-1 and J is TRBJ2-7; no firm D call. V was clipped by 3 bases and J by 5 bases, with 8 bases between them. CDR3 length equals 11 residues. The germline V gene has CDR1 DFQATT and CDR2 SNEGSKA (reference sequence).

The chain combines TRBV19 with TRBJ2-3; D unclear. Trimming shortened V by 7 bases and J by 6 bases, and 20 bases separated the two germline ends. CDR1 and CDR2 (germline): LNHDA, SQIVND (reference sequence). The length of the CDR3 is 15 residues. As DNA, the CDR3 is TGTGCCAGTACGAAGACAATGACAAGGTCGGATACGCAGTATTTT. Encoded protein: CASTKTMTRSDTQYF. The variable domain in full, with the rest retrieved from reference TRBV19 and TRBJ2-3, is DGGITQSPKYLFRKEGQNVTLSCEQNLNHDAMYWYRQDPGQGLRLIYYSQIVNDFQKGDIAEGYSVSREKKESFPLTVTSAQKNPTAFYLCASTKTMTRSDTQYFGPGTRLTVL.

This clone was counted once. The chain links TRBV4-3 to TRBJ2-7; the D gene is possibly TRBD1 (6 bases). There are 13 residues in the CDR3. Germline V CDR1 and CDR2: LGHNA, YSLEER. The V and J ends lost 0 bases and 12 bases respectively, with 15 bases between them. Here the CDR3 DNA reads TGCGCCAGCAGCCAAGAGTTGGGGGCAGTGTTGTACTTC. It yields the protein CASSQELGAVLYF.

The chain links TRBV6-5 to TRBJ2-6; tentatively, D is TRBD1 (5 bases). Deletions cut 5 bases from V and 0 bases from J, with 8 bases between. CDR1 is MNHEY and CDR2 is SVGAGI in the germline V gene. This CDR3 comprises 15 residues. In DNA form, the CDR3 reads TGTGCCAGCAGTCAAGACAGCTCTGGGGCCAACGTCCTGACTTTC. This gives the protein CASSQDSSGANVLTF.

V usage is TRBV4-2 and J usage is TRBJ1-1; D uncertain. CDR3 length equals 13 residues. Trimming took 4 bases from V and 4 from J, leaving 10 bases between them. The germline V gene has CDR1 LGHNA and CDR2 YNFKEQ. The CDR3 sequence is CASSRTGSTEAFF. In nucleotides, the CDR3 is TGTGCCAGCAGCCGGACGGGGTCCACTGAAGCTTTCTTT.